The clone carrying this T cell receptor (beta chain) was seen a single time. What it binds is not known. The data stem from a study of chemoradiotherapy in HPV16-positive cancers. Study results and caveats: Candidate HPV-specific clones and E7-related TCR motifs grew in tumor during treatment.

The CDR3 covers 12 residues. The germline CDR1 and CDR2 sequences are SNHLY and FYNNEI. V shed 7 bases and J shed 2 bases, with 9 bases lying between them. Clones were sequenced by immunoSEQ multiplex PCR, and TCRdb holds only the in-frame ones, with some missing. The sample has some 9,300 clones, around 88% seen once; the top ten hold about 2.5%. The clonotype originates from a human donor with HPV-associated anogenital cancer. The source was blood, collected from a patient who underwent chemoradiotherapy. The V and J genes are TRBV2 and TRBJ2-7, with a weak D call TRBD1 (6 bases). Here the CDR3 reads CASIWTAYEQYF. CDR3 nucleotides: TGTGCCAGCATTTGGACAGCCTACGAGCAGTACTTC.